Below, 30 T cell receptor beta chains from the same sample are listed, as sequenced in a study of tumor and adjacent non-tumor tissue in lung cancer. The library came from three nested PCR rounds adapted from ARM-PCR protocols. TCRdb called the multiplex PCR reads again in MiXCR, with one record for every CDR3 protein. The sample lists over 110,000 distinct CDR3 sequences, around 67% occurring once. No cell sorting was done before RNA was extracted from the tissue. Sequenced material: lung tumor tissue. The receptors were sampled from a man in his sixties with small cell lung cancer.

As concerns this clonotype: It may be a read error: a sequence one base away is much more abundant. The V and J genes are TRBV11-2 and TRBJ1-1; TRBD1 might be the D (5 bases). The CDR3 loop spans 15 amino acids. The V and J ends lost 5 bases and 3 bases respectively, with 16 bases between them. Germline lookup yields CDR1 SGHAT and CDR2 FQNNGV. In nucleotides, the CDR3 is TGTGCCAGCAGCCCCGGGGACGGTCTGGACACTGAAGCTTTCTTT. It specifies CASSPGDGLDTEAFF.

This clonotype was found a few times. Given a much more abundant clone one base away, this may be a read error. CDR3 in DNA: TGCAGTGCTAAGGCTCAGAACACTGAAGCTCTCTTT. This codes for CSAKAQNTEALF. The chain joins TRBV20-1 to TRBJ1-1; no firm D call. The CDR3 extends over 12 amino acids. Germline CDR1 reads DFQATT; CDR2 reads SNEGSKA (reference sequence).

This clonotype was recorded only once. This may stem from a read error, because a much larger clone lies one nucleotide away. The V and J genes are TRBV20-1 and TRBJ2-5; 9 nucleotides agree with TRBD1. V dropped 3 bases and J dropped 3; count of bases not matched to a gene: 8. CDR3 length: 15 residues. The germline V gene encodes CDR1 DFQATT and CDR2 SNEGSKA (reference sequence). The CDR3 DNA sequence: TGCAGTGCTAGTGGGGACAGGGATGAGAAAGAGACCCAGTACTTC. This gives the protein CSASGDRDEKETQYF.

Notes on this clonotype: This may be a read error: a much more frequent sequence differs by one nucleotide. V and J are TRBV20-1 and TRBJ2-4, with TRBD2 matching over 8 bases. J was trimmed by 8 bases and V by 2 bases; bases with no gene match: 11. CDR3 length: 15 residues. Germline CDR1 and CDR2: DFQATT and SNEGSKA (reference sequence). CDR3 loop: CSARIWGLVGDIQYF. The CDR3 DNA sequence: TGCAGTGCTAGAATTTGGGGACTAGTGGGAGACATTCAGTACTTC.

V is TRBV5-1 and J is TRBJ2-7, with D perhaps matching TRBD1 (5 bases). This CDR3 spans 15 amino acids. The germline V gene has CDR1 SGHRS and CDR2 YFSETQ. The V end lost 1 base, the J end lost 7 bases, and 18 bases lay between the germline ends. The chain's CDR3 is CASSLNPRAPWEQYF. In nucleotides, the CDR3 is TGCGCCAGCAGCTTGAACCCCAGGGCTCCCTGGGAGCAGTACTTC.

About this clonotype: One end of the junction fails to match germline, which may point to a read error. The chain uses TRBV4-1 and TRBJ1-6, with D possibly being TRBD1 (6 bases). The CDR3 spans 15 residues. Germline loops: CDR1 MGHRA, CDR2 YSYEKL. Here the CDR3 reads CASSQKPQGSSPLDF. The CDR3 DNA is TGCGCCAGCAGCCAAAAGCCACAGGGAAGTTCACCCCTCGACTTT.

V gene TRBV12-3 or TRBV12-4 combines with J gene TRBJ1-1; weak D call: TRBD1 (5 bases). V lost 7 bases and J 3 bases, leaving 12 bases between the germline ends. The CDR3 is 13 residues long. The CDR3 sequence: CASNTVGDTEAFF. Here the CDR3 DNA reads TGTGCCAGCAATACCGTAGGGGACACTGAAGCTTTCTTT.

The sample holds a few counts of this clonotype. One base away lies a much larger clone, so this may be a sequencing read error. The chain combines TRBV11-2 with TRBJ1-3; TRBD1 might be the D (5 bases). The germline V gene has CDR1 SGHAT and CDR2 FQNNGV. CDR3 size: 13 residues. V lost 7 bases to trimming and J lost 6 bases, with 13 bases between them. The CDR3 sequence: CASIPGRQNTIYF. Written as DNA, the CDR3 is TGTGCCAGCATCCCGGGACGACAAAACACCATATATTTT.

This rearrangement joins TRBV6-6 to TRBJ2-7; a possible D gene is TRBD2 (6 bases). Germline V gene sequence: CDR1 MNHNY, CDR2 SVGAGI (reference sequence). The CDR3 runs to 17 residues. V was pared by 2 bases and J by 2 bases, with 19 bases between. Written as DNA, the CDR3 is TGTGCCAGCAGTTACCCCTCAGTGGCTAGCGTAGCCTACGAGCAGTACTTC. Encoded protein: CASSYPSVASVAYEQYF.

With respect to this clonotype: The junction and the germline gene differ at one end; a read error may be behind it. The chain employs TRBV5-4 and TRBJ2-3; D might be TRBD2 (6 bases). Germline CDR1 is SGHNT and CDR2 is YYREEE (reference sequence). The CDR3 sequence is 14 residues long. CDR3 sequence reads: CASPYGTSTDTQYF. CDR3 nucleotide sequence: TGTGCCAGCCCCTACGGCACTAGCACGGATACGCAGTATTTT.

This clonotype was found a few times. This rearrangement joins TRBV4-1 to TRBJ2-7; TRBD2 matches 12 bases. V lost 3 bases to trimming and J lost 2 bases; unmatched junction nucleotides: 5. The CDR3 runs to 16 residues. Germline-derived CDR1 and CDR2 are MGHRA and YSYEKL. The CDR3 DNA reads TGCGCCAGCAGCCAGAGACTAGCGGGAGACCCCTACGAGCAGTACTTC. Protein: CASSQRLAGDPYEQYF.

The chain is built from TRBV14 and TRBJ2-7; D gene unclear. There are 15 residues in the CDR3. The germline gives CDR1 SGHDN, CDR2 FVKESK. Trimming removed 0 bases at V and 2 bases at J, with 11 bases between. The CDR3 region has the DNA TGTGCCAGCAGCCAAGATCGCCAGCCTCCCTACGAGCAGTACTTC. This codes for CASSQDRQPPYEQYF.

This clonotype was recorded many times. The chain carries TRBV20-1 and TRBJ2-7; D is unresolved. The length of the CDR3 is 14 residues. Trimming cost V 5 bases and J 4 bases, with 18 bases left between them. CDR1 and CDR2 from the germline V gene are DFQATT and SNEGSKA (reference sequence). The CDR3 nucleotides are TGCAGTGCTCTAAGACCAAAAGGAGCATACGAGCAGTACTTC. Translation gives CSALRPKGAYEQYF.

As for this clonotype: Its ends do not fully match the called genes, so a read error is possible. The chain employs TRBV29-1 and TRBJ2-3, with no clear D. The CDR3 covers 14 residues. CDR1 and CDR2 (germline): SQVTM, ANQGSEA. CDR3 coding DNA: TGCGGCGTTGGGTTGGATGGGCCGGCAGATACGCAGTATTTT. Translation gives CGVGLDGPADTQYF.

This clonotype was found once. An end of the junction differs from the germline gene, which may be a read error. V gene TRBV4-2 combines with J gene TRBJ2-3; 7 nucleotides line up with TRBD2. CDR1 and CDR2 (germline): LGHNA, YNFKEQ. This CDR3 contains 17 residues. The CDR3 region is CASGQEGLSGGGDTQYF. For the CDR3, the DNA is TGTGCCAGCGGCCAGGAGGGACTATCGGGAGGAGGAGATACGCAGTATTTT.

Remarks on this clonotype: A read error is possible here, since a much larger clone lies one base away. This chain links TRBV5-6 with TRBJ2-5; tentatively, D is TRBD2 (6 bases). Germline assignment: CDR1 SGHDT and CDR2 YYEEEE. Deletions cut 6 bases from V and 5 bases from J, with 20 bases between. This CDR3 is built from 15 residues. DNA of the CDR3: TGTGCCAGCACTAGGAGGGGTTACGGAAGGGAGACCCAGTACTTC. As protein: CASTRRGYGRETQYF.

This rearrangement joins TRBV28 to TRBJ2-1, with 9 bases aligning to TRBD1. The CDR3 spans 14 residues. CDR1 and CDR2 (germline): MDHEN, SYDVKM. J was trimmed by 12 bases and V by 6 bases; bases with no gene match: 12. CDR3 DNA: TGTGCCAGCAGAACAGGGGGCGGATCCCCAAGGCAGTTCTTC. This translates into CASRTGGGSPRQFF.

The DNA for the CDR3 is TGTGCCAGCAGCAGTGGGACTAGCGGGAGGTCCGCAGATACGCAGTATTTT. This gives the protein CASSSGTSGRSADTQYF. The rearrangement links TRBV6-2 or TRBV6-3 to TRBJ2-3, with TRBD2 matching over 15 bases. The CDR3 has 17 amino acids. The V segment lost 6 bases and the J segment 4 bases; nucleotides outside the gene matches: 8. The V gene's germline CDR1 is MNHEY and CDR2 SVGEGT.

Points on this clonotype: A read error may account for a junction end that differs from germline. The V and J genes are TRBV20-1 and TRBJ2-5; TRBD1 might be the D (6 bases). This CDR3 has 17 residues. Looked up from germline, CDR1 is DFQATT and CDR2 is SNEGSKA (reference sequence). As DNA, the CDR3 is TGCAGTGTTAGAGATCGAACGTGGGACACGGCTGAAGAGACCCAGTACTTC. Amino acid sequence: CSVRDRTWDTAEETQYF.

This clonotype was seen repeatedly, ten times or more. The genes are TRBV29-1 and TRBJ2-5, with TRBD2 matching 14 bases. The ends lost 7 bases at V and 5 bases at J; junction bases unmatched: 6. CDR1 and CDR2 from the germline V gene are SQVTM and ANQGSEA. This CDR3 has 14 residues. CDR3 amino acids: CSAGTSGSGETQYF. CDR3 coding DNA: TGCAGCGCCGGGACTAGCGGGAGCGGGGAGACCCAGTACTTC.

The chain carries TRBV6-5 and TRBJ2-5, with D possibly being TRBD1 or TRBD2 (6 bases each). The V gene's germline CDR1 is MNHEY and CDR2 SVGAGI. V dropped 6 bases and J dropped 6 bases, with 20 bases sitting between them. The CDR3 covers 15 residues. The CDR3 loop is CASSPSGAGRKTQYF. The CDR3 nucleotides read TGTGCCAGCAGCCCCTCGGGGGCAGGACGGAAGACCCAGTACTTC.

The CDR3 DNA sequence: TGTGCCAGCAGTTTGAGTGAAAAACTGTTTTTT. It codes for CASSLSEKLFF. The genes are TRBV28 and TRBJ1-4; D gene unclear. The CDR3 has 11 amino acids. Germline V gives CDR1 MDHEN, CDR2 SYDVKM. Trimming shortened V by 3 bases and J by 7 bases, and 3 bases separated the two germline ends.

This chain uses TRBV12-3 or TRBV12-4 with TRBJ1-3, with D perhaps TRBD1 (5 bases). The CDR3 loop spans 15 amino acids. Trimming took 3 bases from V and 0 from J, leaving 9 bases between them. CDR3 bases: TGTGCCAGCAGTTTGCGGGGGAGCTCTGGAAACACCATATATTTT. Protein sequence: CASSLRGSSGNTIYF.

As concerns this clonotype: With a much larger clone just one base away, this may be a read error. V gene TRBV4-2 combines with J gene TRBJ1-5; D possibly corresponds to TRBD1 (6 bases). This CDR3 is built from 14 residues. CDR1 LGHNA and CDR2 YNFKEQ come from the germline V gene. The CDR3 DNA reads TGTGGCAGCAGCCCAGGGGATAGCAATCAGCCCCAGCATTTT. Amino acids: CGSSPGDSNQPQHF.

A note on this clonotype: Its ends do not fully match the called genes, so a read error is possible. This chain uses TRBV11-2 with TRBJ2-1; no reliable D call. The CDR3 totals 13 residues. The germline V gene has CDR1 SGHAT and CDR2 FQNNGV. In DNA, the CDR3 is TGTGCCAGCAGCTTCGCGCTCAATAATGAGCAATTCTTC. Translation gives CASSFALNNEQFF.

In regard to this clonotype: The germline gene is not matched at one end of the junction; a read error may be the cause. CDR3 in amino acids: CSGGVQDTQYF. DNA of the CDR3: TGCAGCGGGGGCGTCCAAGATACCCAGTACTTC. The rearrangement uses TRBV29-1 and TRBJ2-5; D may be TRBD1 (5 bases). This CDR3 spans 11 amino acids. Germline-derived CDR1 and CDR2 are SQVTM and ANQGSEA.

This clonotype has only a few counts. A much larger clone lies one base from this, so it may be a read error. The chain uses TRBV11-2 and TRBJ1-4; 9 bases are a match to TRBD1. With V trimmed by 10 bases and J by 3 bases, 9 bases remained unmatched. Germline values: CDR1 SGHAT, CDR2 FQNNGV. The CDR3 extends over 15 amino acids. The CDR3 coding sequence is TGTGCCAACAGTTCCCGGGACAGGGCTAATGAAAAACTGTTTTTT. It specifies CANSSRDRANEKLFF.

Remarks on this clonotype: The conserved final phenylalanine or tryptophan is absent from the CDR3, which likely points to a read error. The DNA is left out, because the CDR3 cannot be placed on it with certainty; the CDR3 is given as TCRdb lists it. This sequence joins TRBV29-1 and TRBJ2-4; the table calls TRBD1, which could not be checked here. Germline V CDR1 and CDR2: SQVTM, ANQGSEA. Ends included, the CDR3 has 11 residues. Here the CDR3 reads CSVTGGSIRYL.

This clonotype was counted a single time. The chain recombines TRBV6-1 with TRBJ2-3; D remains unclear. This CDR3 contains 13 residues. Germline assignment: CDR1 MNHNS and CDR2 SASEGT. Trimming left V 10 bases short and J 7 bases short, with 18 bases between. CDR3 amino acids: CAIQDGTPYTQYF. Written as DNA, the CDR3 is TGTGCCATCCAGGACGGAACCCCATATACGCAGTATTTT.

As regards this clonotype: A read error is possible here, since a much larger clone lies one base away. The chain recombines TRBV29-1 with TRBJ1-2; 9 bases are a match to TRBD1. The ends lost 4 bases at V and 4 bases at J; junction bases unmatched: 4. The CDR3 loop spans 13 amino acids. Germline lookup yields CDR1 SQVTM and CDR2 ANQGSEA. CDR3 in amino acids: CSVGQGVRYGYTF. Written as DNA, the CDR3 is TGCAGCGTTGGACAGGGGGTGCGCTATGGCTACACCTTC.